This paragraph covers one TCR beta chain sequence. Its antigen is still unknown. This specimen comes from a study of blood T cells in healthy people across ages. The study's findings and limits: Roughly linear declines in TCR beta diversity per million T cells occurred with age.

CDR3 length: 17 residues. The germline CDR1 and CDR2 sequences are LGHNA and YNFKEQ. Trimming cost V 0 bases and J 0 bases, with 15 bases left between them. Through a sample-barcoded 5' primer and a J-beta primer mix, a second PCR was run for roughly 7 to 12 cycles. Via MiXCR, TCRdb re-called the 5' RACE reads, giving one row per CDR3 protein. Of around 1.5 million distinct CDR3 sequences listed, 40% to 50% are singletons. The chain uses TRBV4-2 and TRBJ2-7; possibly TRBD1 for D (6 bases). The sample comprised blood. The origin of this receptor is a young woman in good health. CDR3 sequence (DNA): TGTGCCAGCAGCCAAGAACCAGGACAGTCGAGCTCCTACGAGCAGTACTTC. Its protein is CASSQEPGQSSSYEQYF.